The present T cell receptor (beta chain) was sequenced within a study of tumor and adjacent non-tumor tissue in lung cancer. Across the whole study: The cohort had approximately 13 adenocarcinoma, 2 squamous cell and 1 small cell patients.

No cell sorting was done before RNA was extracted from the tissue. Distant lung tissue was collected more than 3 cm away from the tumor edge. Newly diagnosed lung cancer patients had thoracic surgery in China, August–November 2014, without prior chemotherapy. The CDR3 runs 17 residues. Trimming took off 3 bases at V and 0 bases at J, with 16 bases between the two ends. Germline V CDR1 and CDR2: SGHRS, YFSETQ. TCRbeta libraries were built with three rounds of nested PCR, modified from ARM-PCR. TCRdb reanalysed the multiplex PCR reads using MiXCR and keeps one entry per CDR3 protein. The sample yields 60,000 or so distinct CDR3 sequences, roughly 60% seen once.

Sequenced sample: distant non-tumor lung tissue. The chain employs TRBV5-1 and TRBJ1-3; a weak D match, TRBD1 (6 bases). This receptor was identified in a man in his 70s with non-small cell lung cancer. The CDR3 DNA is TGCGCCAGCAGCTCCGCTGGACAGCTACGCTCTGGAAACACCATATATTTT. This translates into CASSSAGQLRSGNTIYF.